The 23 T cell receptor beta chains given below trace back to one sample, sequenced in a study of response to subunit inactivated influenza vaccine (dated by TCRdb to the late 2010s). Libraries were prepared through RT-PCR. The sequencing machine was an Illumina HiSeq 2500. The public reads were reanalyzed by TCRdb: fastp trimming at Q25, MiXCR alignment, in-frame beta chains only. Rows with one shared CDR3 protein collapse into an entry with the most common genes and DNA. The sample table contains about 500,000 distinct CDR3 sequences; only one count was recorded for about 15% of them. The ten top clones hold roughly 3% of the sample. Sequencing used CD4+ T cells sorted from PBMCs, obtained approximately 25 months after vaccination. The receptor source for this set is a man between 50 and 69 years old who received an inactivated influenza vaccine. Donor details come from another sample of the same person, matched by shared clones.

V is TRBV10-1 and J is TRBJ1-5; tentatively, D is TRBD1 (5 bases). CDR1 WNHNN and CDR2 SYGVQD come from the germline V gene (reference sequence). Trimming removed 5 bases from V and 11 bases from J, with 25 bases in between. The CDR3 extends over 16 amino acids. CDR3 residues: CASSTLQDPIGQSQHF. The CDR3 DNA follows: TGCGCCAGCAGTACTTTACAGGACCCGATAGGACAATCCCAGCATTTT.

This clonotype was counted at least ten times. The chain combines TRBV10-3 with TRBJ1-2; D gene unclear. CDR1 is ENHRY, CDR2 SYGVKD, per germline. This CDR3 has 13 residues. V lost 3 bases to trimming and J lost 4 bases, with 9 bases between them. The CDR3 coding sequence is TGTGCCATCAGTGATCCAAAGACCTATGGCTACACCTTC. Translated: CAISDPKTYGYTF.

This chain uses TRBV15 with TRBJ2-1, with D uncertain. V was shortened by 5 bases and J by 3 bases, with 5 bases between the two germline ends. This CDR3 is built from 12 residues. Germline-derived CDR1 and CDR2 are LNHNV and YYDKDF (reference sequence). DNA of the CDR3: TGTGCCACCAGCTCGGGCTACAATGAGCAGTTCTTC. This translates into CATSSGYNEQFF.

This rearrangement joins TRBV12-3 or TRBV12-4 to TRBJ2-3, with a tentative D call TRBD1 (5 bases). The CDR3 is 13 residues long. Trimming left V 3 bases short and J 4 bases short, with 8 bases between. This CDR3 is CASSFGAADTQYF. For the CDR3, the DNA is TGTGCCAGCAGTTTTGGGGCAGCAGATACGCAGTATTTT.

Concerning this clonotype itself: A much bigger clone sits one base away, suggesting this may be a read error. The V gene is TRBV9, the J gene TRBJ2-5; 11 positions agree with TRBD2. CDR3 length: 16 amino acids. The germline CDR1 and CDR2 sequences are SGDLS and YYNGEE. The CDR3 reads CASDPGLAGIQDTQYF. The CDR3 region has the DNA TGTGCCAGCGACCCAGGACTAGCGGGTATACAAGATACCCAGTACTTC. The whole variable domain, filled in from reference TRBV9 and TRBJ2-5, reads DSGVTQTPKHLITATGQRVTLRCSPRSGDLSVYWYQQSLDQGLQFLIQYYNGEERAKGNILERFSAQQFPDLHSELNLSSLELGDSALYFCASDPGLAGIQDTQYFGPGTRLLVL.

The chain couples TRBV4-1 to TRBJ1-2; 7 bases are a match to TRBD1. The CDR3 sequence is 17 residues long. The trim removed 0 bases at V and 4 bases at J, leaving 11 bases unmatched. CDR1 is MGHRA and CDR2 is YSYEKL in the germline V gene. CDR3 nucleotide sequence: TGCGCCAGCAGCCAAGATAACCCGAAGGGGGCCTTCTATGGCTACACCTTC. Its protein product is CASSQDNPKGAFYGYTF.

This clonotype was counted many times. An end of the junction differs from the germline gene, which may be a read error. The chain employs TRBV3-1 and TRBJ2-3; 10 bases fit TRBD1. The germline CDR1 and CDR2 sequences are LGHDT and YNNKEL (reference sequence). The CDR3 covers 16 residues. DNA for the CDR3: TGCGCCAGCAGCCAGGCCGGGACAGGGGGCACAGATACGCAGTATTTT. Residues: CASSQAGTGGTDTQYF.

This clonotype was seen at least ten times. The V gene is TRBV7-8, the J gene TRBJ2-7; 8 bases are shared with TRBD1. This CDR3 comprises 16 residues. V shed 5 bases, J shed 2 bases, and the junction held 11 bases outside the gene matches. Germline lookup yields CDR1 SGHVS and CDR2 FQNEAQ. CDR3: CASSRNPGQVTYEQYF. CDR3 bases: TGTGCCAGCAGCCGCAATCCGGGACAGGTGACCTACGAGCAGTACTTC. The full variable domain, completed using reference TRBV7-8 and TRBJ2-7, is GAGVSQSPRYKVAKRGQDVALRCDPISGHVSLFWYQQALGQGPEFLTYFQNEAQLDKSGLPSDRFFAERPEGSVSTLKIQRTQQEDSAVYLCASSRNPGQVTYEQYFGPGTRLTVT.

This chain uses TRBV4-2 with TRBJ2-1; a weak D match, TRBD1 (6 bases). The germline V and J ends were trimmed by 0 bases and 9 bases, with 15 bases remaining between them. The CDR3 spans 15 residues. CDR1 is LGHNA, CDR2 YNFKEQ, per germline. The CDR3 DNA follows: TGTGCCAGCAGCCAAGATACCCGATCCAGGGGTGAGCAGTTCTTC. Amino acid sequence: CASSQDTRSRGEQFF.

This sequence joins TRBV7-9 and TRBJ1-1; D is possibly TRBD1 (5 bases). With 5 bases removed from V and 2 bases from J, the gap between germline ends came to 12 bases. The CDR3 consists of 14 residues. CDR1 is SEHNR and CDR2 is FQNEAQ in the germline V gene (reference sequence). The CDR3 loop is CASSRGGINTEAFF. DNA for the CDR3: TGTGCCAGCAGCCGCGGGGGGATCAACACTGAAGCTTTCTTT.

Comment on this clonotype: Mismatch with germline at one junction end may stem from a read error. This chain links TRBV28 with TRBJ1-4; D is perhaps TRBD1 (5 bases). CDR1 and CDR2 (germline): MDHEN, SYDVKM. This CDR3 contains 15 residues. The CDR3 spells CASSSNRDGDDKLFF. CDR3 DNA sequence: TGTGCCAGCAGTTCGAACCGGGACGGAGATGATAAACTGTTTTTT.

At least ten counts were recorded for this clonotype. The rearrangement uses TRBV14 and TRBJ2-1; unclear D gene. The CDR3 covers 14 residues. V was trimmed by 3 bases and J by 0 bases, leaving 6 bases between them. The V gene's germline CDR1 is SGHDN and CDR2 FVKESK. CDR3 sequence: CASSQGSSYNEQFF. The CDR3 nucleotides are TGTGCCAGCAGCCAGGGCAGCTCCTACAATGAGCAGTTCTTC. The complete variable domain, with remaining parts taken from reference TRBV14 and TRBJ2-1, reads EAGVTQFPSHSVIEKGQTVTLRCDPISGHDNLYWYRRVMGKEIKFLLHFVKESKQDESGMPNNRFLAERTGGTYSTLKVQPAELEDSGVYFCASSQGSSYNEQFFGPGTRLTVL.

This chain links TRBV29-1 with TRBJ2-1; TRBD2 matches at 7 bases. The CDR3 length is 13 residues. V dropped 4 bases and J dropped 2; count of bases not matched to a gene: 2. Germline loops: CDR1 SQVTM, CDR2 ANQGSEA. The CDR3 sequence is CSVGLATYNEQFF. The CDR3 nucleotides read TGCAGCGTTGGACTAGCAACCTACAATGAGCAGTTCTTC.

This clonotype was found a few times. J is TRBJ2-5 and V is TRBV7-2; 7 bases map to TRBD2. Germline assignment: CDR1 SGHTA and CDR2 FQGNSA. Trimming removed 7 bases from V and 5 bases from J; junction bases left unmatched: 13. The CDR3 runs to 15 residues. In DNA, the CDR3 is TGTGCCAGCACCTATCAGGCGGGAGTAGCGGAGACCCAGTACTTC. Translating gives CASTYQAGVAETQYF.

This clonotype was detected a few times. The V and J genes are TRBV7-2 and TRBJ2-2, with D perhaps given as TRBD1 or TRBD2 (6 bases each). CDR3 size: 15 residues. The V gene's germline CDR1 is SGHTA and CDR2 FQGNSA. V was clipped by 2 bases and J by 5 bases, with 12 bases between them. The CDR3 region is CASSLRGVWTGELFF. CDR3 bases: TGTGCCAGCAGCTTAAGGGGGGTGTGGACCGGGGAGCTGTTTTTT.

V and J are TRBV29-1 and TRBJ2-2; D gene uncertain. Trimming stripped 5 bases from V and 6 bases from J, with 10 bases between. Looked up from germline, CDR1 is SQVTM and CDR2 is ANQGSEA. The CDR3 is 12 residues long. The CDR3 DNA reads TGCAGCGTTCGTGGATTATCCGGGGAGCTGTTTTTT. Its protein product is CSVRGLSGELFF.

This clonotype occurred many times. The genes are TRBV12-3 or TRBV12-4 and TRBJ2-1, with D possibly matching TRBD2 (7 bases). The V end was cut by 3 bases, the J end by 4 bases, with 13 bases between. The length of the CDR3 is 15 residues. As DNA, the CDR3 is TGTGCCAGCAGTTTTGGGCGGGGGCTATACAATGAGCAGTTCTTC. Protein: CASSFGRGLYNEQFF.

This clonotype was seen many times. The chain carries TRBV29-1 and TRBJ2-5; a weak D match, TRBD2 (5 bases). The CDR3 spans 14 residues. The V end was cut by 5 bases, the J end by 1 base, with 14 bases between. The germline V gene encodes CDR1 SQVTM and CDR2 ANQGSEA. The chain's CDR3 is CSVRRGNSQETQYF. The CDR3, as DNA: TGCAGCGTTCGGAGAGGGAACAGCCAAGAGACCCAGTACTTC.

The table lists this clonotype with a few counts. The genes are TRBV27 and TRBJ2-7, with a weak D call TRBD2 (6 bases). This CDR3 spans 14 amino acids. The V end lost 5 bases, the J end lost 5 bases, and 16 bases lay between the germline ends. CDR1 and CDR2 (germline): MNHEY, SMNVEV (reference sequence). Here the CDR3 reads CASSAGLPSNEQYF. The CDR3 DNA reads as TGTGCCAGCAGTGCGGGACTTCCATCCAACGAGCAGTACTTC.

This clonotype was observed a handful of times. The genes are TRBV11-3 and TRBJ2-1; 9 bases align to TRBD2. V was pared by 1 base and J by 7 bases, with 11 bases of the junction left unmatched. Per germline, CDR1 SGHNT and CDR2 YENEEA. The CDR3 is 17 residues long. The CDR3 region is CASSLAPAGGSSNEQFF. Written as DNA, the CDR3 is TGTGCCAGCAGCTTAGCCCCAGCGGGGGGCTCTAGTAATGAGCAGTTCTTC. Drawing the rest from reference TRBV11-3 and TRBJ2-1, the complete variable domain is EAGVVQSPRYKIIEKKQPVAFWCNPISGHNTLYWYLQNLGQGPELLIRYENEEAVDDSQLPKDRFSAERLKGVDSTLKIQPAELGDSAVYLCASSLAPAGGSSNEQFFGPGTRLTVL.

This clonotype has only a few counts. In DNA form, the CDR3 reads TGTGCCAGCAGTTTGATGGGGACTGACTACGAGCAGTACTTC. Translated, it gives CASSLMGTDYEQYF. The chain combines TRBV27 with TRBJ2-7, with D possibly being TRBD2 (6 bases). This CDR3 is 14 amino acids long. Looked up from germline, CDR1 is MNHEY and CDR2 is SMNVEV (reference sequence). Trimming stripped 3 bases from V and 3 bases from J, with 12 bases between.

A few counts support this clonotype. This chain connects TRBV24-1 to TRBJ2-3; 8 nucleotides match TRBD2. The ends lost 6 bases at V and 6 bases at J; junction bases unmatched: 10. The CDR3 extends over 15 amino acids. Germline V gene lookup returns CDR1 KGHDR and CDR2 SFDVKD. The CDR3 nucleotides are TGTGCCACCAGTCCAACTAGCGGACGTAGGGATACGCAGTATTTT. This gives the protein CATSPTSGRRDTQYF.

The CDR3, as DNA: TGTGCCAGCAGTGAAGCGCTTGGGAGTTCCTATAATTCACCCCTCCACTTT. Amino acid sequence: CASSEALGSSYNSPLHF. The V call is TRBV2, the J call TRBJ1-6; D unresolved. The CDR3 runs 17 residues. V lost 0 bases and J lost 1, with 10 bases in between. The germline gives CDR1 SNHLY, CDR2 FYNNEI.